A single T cell receptor (beta chain) is shown here with its context. The data originate from a study of blood T cell repertoires in COVID-19. The wider study: The United States, Italy and Spain provided the acute and convalescent COVID-19 samples.

TCRdb's table, derived via immunoSEQ multiplex PCR, lists solely in-frame clones and lacks some. The data show 200,000 to 250,000 clones, around 90% seen once. The CDR3 has 13 residues. Per germline, CDR1 SGHRS and CDR2 YFSETQ. V dropped 2 bases and J dropped 4 bases, with 7 bases sitting between them. This study enrolled people aged about 18 to 100 from 20 to 25 US geographic areas. Participants had their cohort set by participant-reported clinical history. V usage is TRBV5-1 and J usage is TRBJ1-3; D call uncertain. The sequenced sample consisted of PBMCs or T cells enriched from blood (not recorded which). The clonotype comes from a woman aged 25 to 39 who had recovered from COVID-19. CDR3 nucleotide sequence: TGCGCCAGCAGCTTCCAAGCCGGAAACACCATATATTTT. As protein: CASSFQAGNTIYF.